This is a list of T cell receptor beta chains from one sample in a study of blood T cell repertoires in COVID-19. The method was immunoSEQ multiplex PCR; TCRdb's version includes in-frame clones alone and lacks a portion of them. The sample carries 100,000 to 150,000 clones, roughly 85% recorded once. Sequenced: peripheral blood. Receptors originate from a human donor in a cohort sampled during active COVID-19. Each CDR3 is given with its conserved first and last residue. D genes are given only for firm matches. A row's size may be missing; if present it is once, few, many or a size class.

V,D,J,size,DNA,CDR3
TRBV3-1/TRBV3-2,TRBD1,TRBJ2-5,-,TGTGCCAGCAGCCTAATCCGGGGACAGGGACAAGAGACCCAGTACTTC,CASSLIRGQGQETQYF
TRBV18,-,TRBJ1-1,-,TGTGCCAGCTCACCACGGGCAGGGGCGGACACTGAAGCTTTCTTT,CASSPRAGADTEAFF
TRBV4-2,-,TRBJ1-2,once,TGTGCCAGCAGCCAAGGGACAGATGGAGGCTACACCTTC,CASSQGTDGGYTF
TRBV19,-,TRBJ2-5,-,TGTGCCAGTAGTATCGGCAGGGAAGAGACCCAGTACTTC,CASSIGREETQYF
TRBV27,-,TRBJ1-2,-,TGTGCCAGCAGATTACGGGGACTTACTAACTATGGCTACACCTTC,CASRLRGLTNYGYTF
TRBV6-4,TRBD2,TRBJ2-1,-,TGTGCCAGCAGTGAAATTGGGGGACTAGCGGGGACATTGCAGTTCTTC,CASSEIGGLAGTLQFF
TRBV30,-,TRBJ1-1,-,TGTGCCTGGAGCCCCTCCGGGAGGGGGGGCACTGAAGCTTTCTTT,CAWSPSGRGGTEAFF
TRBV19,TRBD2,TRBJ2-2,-,TGTGCCAGTAGTCCGGGACGGCGGGGGGCCCCCATCGGGGAGCTGTTTTTT,CASSPGRRGAPIGELFF
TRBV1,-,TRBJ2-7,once,TGCACCAGCAGCCAACGAATACTAGCGGTAAGCTCCTACGAGCAGTACTTC,CTSSQRILAVSSYEQYF
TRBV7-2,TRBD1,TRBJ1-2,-,TGTGCCAGCAGCTTAGCCGGGACAGGGGTAGGGGGCTACACCTTC,CASSLAGTGVGGYTF
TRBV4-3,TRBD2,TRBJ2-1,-,TGCGCCAGCAGCCAAACGATAGCGGGGGGGGCCTACAATGAGCAGTTCTTC,CASSQTIAGGAYNEQFF
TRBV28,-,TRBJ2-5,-,TGTGCCAGCAGCCCGATTGGCTTGTACCAAGAGACCCAGTACTTC,CASSPIGLYQETQYF
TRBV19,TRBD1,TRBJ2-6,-,TGTGCCAGTAGTATAAGGGGGCTAGATGCTGGGGCCAACGTCCTGACTTTC,CASSIRGLDAGANVLTF
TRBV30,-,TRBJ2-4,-,TGTGCCTGGAGTGTCTCACTTTTAGCCAAAAACATTCAGTACTTC,CAWSVSLLAKNIQYF
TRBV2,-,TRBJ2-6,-,TGTGCCAGCAGAGTTAGGGGATTAGAGTCTGGGGCCAACGTCCTGACTTTC,CASRVRGLESGANVLTF
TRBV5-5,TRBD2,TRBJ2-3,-,TGTGCCAGCAGCCTAGACGGACTAGCGGGAGATACGCAGTATTTT,CASSLDGLAGDTQYF
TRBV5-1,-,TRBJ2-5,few,TGCGCCAGCAAAGATGGCCAGGGGGGATCCGAGACCCAGTACTTC,CASKDGQGGSETQYF
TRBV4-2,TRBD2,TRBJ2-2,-,TGTGCCAGCAACGCGGGGGAGATCACCGGGGAGCTGTTTTTT,CASNAGEITGELFF
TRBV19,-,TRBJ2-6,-,TGTGCCAGTACAGGTCCTGGGGCCAACGTCCTGACTTTC,CASTGPGANVLTF
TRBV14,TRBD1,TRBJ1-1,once,TGTGCCAGCAGCCGTTACAGGGGTTGGGACACTGAAGCTTTCTTT,CASSRYRGWDTEAFF
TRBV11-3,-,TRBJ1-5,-,TGTGCCAGCAGCTTAGACGCGGGACAGCCCCAGCATTTT,CASSLDAGQPQHF
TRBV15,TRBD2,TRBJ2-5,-,TGTGCCACCAGCGACGAGGGAGGGCCTCAAGAGACCCAGTACTTC,CATSDEGGPQETQYF
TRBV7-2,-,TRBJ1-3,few,TGTGCCAGCAGCTTAGATCCCCTAAACACCATATATTTT,CASSLDPLNTIYF
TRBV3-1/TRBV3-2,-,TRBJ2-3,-,TGTGCCAGCACCTCGGACAGAAGCACAGATACGCAGTATTTT,CASTSDRSTDTQYF
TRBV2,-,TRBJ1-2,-,TGTGCCAGCAGCGAAGGACTCTTGGGTGGCTACACCTTC,CASSEGLLGGYTF
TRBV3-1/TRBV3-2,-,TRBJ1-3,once,TGTGCCAGCAGCCCAGGAAGGGGAAACACCATATATTTT,CASSPGRGNTIYF
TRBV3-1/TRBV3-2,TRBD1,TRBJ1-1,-,TGTGCCAGCACCCGGACAGGGACTGAAGCTTTCTTT,CASTRTGTEAFF
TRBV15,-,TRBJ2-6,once,TGTGCCACCAGCAGAGACCTAGGACAGACCTCTGGGGCCAACGTCCTGACTTTC,CATSRDLGQTSGANVLTF
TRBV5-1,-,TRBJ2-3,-,TGCGCCAGCAGCCCTACCTCGAGCCTGCCCGGGGATACGCAGTATTTT,CASSPTSSLPGDTQYF
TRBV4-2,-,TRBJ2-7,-,TGTGCCAGCAGCCAAGATCTGCAGGGCGCCTACGAGCAGTACTTC,CASSQDLQGAYEQYF
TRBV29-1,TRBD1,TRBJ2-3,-,TGCGGCGTTGGAGCCATCGGGGACAGAGATACGCAGTATTTT,CGVGAIGDRDTQYF
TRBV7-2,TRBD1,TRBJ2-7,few,TGTGCCAGCAGCTTAATGACAGGGGGCTACGAGCAGTACTTC,CASSLMTGGYEQYF
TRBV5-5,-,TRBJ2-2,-,TGTGCCAGCAGCCGAATAATGTGGAGCACCGGGGAGCTGTTTTTT,CASSRIMWSTGELFF
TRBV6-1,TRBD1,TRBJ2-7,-,TGTGCCAGCAGTCAAGGGGTGACGACAGGGGGCCTCGAGCAGTACTTC,CASSQGVTTGGLEQYF
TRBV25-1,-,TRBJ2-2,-,TGTGCCAGCAGTACAGGGTTCCGGAACGGGGAGCTGTTTTTT,CASSTGFRNGELFF
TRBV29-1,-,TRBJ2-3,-,TGCAGCGCCCTAGGGGGGGAAATTGCAGATACGCAGTATTTT,CSALGGEIADTQYF
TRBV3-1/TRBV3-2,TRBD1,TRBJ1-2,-,TGTGCCAGCAGCCCAGGACAGGGCGAGGTTGGCTACACCTTC,CASSPGQGEVGYTF
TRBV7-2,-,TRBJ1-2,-,TGTGCCAGCAGCTTAGCCGCAGCGGCCTATGGCTACACCTTC,CASSLAAAAYGYTF
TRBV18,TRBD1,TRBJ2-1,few,TGTGCCAGCTCTCCGGGACAGAGCTACAATGAGCAGTTCTTC,CASSPGQSYNEQFF
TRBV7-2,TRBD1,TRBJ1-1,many,TGTGCCAGCAGCGCTTTGGGACAGGGATTCACTGAAGCTTTCTTT,CASSALGQGFTEAFF
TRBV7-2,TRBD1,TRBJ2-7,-,TGTGCCAGCAGTAGTCGGACAGGGGACGAGCAGTACTTC,CASSSRTGDEQYF
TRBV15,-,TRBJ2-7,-,TGTGCCACCAGCAGAGAGGCAGGCGAATCCTACGAGCAGTACTTC,CATSREAGESYEQYF
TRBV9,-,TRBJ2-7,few,TGTGCCAGCACCCCGAACCGGGATTCATCCTACGAGCAGTACTTC,CASTPNRDSSYEQYF
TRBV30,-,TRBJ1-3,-,TGTGCCTGGGGGACATTATCGGGAAACACCATATATTTT,CAWGTLSGNTIYF
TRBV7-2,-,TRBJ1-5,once,TGTGCCAGCAGCTTTATGGGCCGTCAGCCCCAGCATTTT,CASSFMGRQPQHF
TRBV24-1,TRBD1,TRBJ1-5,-,TGTGCCACCAGTGATTCCAGGGGGAGTCAGCCCCAGCATTTT,CATSDSRGSQPQHF
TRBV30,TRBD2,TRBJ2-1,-,TGTGCCTGGAGCCCGGGACTAGCGGGGGGGCCGTCCTCCTACAATGAGCAGTTCTTC,CAWSPGLAGGPSSYNEQFF
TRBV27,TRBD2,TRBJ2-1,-,TGTGCCAGCAGTTTATCTGTGTCGGGACTAGCGGTCTCCTACAATGAGCAGTTCTTC,CASSLSVSGLAVSYNEQFF
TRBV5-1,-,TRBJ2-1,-,TGCGCCAGCAGCGAGGACGGAATGGGGGGCAATGAGCAGTTCTTC,CASSEDGMGGNEQFF
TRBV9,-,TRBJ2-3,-,TGTGCCAGCAGCGTAGGAGCGTCTAGCACAGATACGCAGTATTTT,CASSVGASSTDTQYF